This T cell receptor beta chain was sequenced for a study of post-analysis software for immune sequencing data. J lost 8 bases, V lost 6 bases, and 10 bases had no gene match. Germline V gene data show CDR1 as SGHVS and CDR2 as FNYEAQ. This CDR3 is 14 amino acids long. Study results and limitations: Multiple sclerosis was associated with a significant reduction in normalized Chao1 diversity relative to controls. Higher frequency in patients than in controls was seen for several TRBV segments, with TRBV5-6, TRBV5-1 and TRBV20-1 among them.

Remarks on this clonotype: Its antigen is not identified.

Each TCR beta cDNA library carried unique molecular identifiers. Roughly 470,000 cDNA molecules came from about 1 to 10 million T cells. TCRdb fed the PCR reads into MiXCR, producing one record per CDR3 protein. Seen here are 500,000 to 600,000 distinct CDR3 sequences, roughly 47% observed once, and the top ten hold about 1.8%. Material for sequencing was blood. The clonotype comes from a girl between 5 and 17 years old with multiple sclerosis. The rearrangement links TRBV7-6 to TRBJ2-1, with 7 positions matching TRBD2. The CDR3 coding sequence is TGTGCCAGCAGTCAAAAGGCGGGAGATGATGAGCAGTTCTTC. Its protein is CASSQKAGDDEQFF.